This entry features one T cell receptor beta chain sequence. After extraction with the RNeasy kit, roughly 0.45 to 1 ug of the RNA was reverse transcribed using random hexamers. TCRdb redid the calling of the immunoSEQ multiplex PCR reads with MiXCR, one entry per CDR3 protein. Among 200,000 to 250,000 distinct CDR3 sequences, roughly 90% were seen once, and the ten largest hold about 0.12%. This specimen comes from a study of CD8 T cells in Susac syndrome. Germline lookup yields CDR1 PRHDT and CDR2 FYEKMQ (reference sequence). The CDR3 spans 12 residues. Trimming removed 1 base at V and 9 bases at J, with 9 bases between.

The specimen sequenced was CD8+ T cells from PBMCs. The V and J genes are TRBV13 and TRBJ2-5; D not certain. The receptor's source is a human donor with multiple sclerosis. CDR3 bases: TGTGCCAGCAGCTTAGAGTCGTCGGCCCAGTACTTC. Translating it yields CASSLESSAQYF.